These 24 T cell receptor beta chains share one sample of origin, sequenced in a study of blood T cell repertoires in COVID-19. Repertoires were generated with immunoSEQ multiplex PCR, while TCRdb's copy carries only in-frame clones and drops some. Found here are more than 25,000 clones, about 65% of them singletons; the top ten hold about a sixth. Source material: peripheral blood. All receptors come from a human donor in a cohort sampled during active COVID-19.

The chain recombines TRBV7-2 with TRBJ1-6; 7 bases are shared with TRBD1. Germline V gives CDR1 SGHTA, CDR2 FQGNSA. With 4 bases clipped from V and 10 bases from J, the junction kept 13 bases outside the gene matches. This CDR3 is built from 16 residues. This CDR3 reads CASSSDRVGLESPLHF. In DNA form, the CDR3 reads TGTGCCAGCAGCTCAGACAGGGTAGGATTAGAGTCACCCCTCCACTTT.

The chain employs TRBV18 and TRBJ2-3, with 10 bases fitting TRBD1. Trimming removed 6 bases from V and 4 bases from J; junction bases left unmatched: 7. CDR3 size: 15 residues. CDR1 and CDR2 from the germline V gene are KGHSH and LQKENI. CDR3 region: CASSRQGARADTQYF. CDR3 sequence (DNA): TGTGCCAGCTCTCGACAGGGGGCTAGGGCAGATACGCAGTATTTT.

This chain connects TRBV7-8 to TRBJ2-5; TRBD1 agrees at 7 bases. CDR1 and CDR2 from the germline V gene are SGHVS and FQNEAQ. V lost 2 bases to trimming and J lost 6 bases; unmatched junction nucleotides: 12. The CDR3 length is 16 residues. The CDR3 spells CASSLSIWQGVKTQYF. In nucleotides, the CDR3 is TGTGCCAGCAGCTTAAGTATCTGGCAGGGGGTGAAGACCCAGTACTTC.

This chain's CDR3 is CASGTSGSSYNEQFF. As DNA, the CDR3 is TGCGCCAGCGGGACTAGCGGGAGCTCCTACAATGAGCAGTTCTTC. The V and J genes are TRBV5-1 and TRBJ2-1; 14 bases line up with TRBD2. This CDR3 is 15 amino acids long. V lost 7 bases and J lost 0; bases outside the gene matches: 0. CDR1 SGHRS and CDR2 YFSETQ come from the germline V gene.

This clone was recorded a few times. The chain recombines TRBV28 with TRBJ1-2; TRBD1 is a possible D gene (5 bases). The CDR3 contains 15 residues. Trimming took off 5 bases at V and 7 bases at J, with 20 bases between the two ends. Germline CDR1 reads MDHEN; CDR2 reads SYDVKM. The CDR3 sequence is CASSPRTIQASGYTF. The CDR3 DNA is TGTGCCAGCAGTCCACGGACAATCCAGGCGTCTGGCTACACCTTC.

The V call is TRBV6-5, the J call TRBJ2-1; a possible D gene is TRBD1 (6 bases). Trimming stripped 8 bases from V and 0 bases from J, with 14 bases between. This CDR3 region has 15 residues. Germline values: CDR1 MNHEY, CDR2 SVGAGI. CDR3 DNA sequence: TGTGCCAGCGGAATCGACAGGAGCTCCTACAATGAGCAGTTCTTC. It yields the protein CASGIDRSSYNEQFF.

The chain combines TRBV19 with TRBJ2-1; TRBD1 matches 11 bases. V lost 4 bases, J lost 10 bases, and 6 bases stayed unmatched. CDR3 size: 14 residues. Germline V gene sequence: CDR1 LNHDA, CDR2 SQIVND (reference sequence). The CDR3 here is CASSTGQGAKEQFF. In DNA, the CDR3 is TGTGCCAGTAGTACTGGACAGGGGGCCAAAGAGCAGTTCTTC. Variable domain in full (rest from reference TRBV19 and TRBJ2-1): DGGITQSPKYLFRKEGQNVTLSCEQNLNHDAMYWYRQDPGQGLRLIYYSQIVNDFQKGDIAEGYSVSREKKESFPLTVTSAQKNPTAFYLCASSTGQGAKEQFFGPGTRLTVL.

V and J are TRBV27 and TRBJ1-2, with D possibly TRBD1 on 5 matching bases. The CDR3 extends over 13 amino acids. V was pared by 2 bases and J by 7 bases, with 11 bases between. Germline V CDR1 and CDR2: MNHEY, SMNVEV (reference sequence). CDR3 region: CASSLKGRRGYTF. CDR3 DNA sequence: TGTGCCAGCAGTTTAAAGGGGCGCCGTGGCTACACCTTC.

This clone was detected only a few times. The genes are TRBV20-1 and TRBJ2-7, with 7 bases matching TRBD2. The CDR3 is 14 amino acids. J was trimmed by 7 bases and V by 6 bases; bases with no gene match: 15. Germline-derived CDR1 and CDR2 are DFQATT and SNEGSKA (reference sequence). CDR3 region: CSASGRALWGEQYF. Here the CDR3 DNA reads TGCAGTGCCAGTGGGAGGGCCCTATGGGGAGAGCAGTACTTC.

This clone was detected a few times. The chain employs TRBV6-4 and TRBJ1-5; D call uncertain. CDR3 size: 13 residues. CDR1 and CDR2 (germline): MRHNA, SNTAGT. V shed 4 bases and J shed 3 bases, with 7 bases lying between them. CDR3 amino acids: CASSGTINQPQHF. Here the CDR3 DNA reads TGTGCCAGCAGTGGCACAATCAATCAGCCCCAGCATTTT.

This clone has a handful of counts. The V call is TRBV15, the J call TRBJ2-5; the match to TRBD1 covers 9 bases. Germline CDR1 is LNHNV and CDR2 is YYDKDF (reference sequence). This CDR3 spans 16 amino acids. With V trimmed by 2 bases and J by 6 bases, 10 bases remained unmatched. CDR3 bases: TGTGCCACCAGCAGATCAACAGGGGGCATTGGAAAGACCCAGTACTTC. Translation: CATSRSTGGIGKTQYF.

This clone was recorded a few times. In DNA form, the CDR3 reads TGCGCCAGCAGCCAAGATCATAGGACTACTGTCTCCTACAATGAGCAGTTCTTC. It is translated as CASSQDHRTTVSYNEQFF. The gene calls are TRBV4-3 and TRBJ2-1, with D tentatively TRBD2 (6 bases). V was cut by 0 bases and J by 0 bases, with 15 bases left in between. The CDR3 extends over 18 amino acids. CDR1 and CDR2 (germline): LGHNA, YSLEER.

The chain couples TRBV7-3 to TRBJ2-1, with D possibly TRBD1 on 5 matching bases. Trimming removed 4 bases at V and 6 bases at J, with 22 bases between. CDR1 is SGHTA, CDR2 FQGTGA, per germline. This CDR3 has 17 residues. The CDR3 DNA reads as TGTGCCAGCAGCTCCTACGGACACGGCAGTATATCCAATGAGCAGTTCTTC. This translates into CASSSYGHGSISNEQFF.

This chain joins TRBV7-2 and TRBJ1-1; TRBD1 is a possible D gene (5 bases). CDR1 and CDR2 from the germline V gene are SGHTA and FQGNSA. Trimming pared 6 bases from V and 1 base from J, leaving 9 bases between. This CDR3 contains 13 residues. DNA of the CDR3: TGTGCCAGCAGTAGTGGACAGAACACTGAAGCTTTCTTT. It specifies CASSSGQNTEAFF.

The chain is built from TRBV5-5 and TRBJ1-1; a weak D match, TRBD1 (6 bases). The CDR3 length is 16 residues. Germline V CDR1 and CDR2: SGHKS, YYEKEE (reference sequence). V was clipped by 0 bases and J by 1 base, with 13 bases between them. This CDR3 is CASSLDWGRANTEAFF. CDR3 in DNA: TGTGCCAGCAGCTTGGATTGGGGGCGAGCGAACACTGAAGCTTTCTTT.

The rearrangement uses TRBV27 and TRBJ2-1; D is undetermined. Looked up from germline, CDR1 is MNHEY and CDR2 is SMNVEV (reference sequence). This CDR3 spans 13 amino acids. Trimming took off 0 bases at V and 7 bases at J, with 7 bases between the two ends. The CDR3 bases are TGTGCCAGCAGTTTATCTAGCTCGAATGAGCAGTTCTTC. It translates to CASSLSSSNEQFF.

This clone was found a few times. The genes are TRBV7-2 and TRBJ1-2; D uncertain. Trimming left V 3 bases short and J 4 bases short, with 12 bases between. CDR1 is SGHTA and CDR2 is FQGNSA in the germline V gene. The CDR3 consists of 14 residues. The chain's CDR3 is CASSLEVPGYGYTF. The CDR3 coding sequence is TGTGCCAGCAGCTTGGAGGTCCCTGGCTATGGCTACACCTTC.

V is TRBV5-4 and J is TRBJ2-1; D not resolved. There are 15 residues in the CDR3. The germline V gene has CDR1 SGHNT and CDR2 YYREEE (reference sequence). V was pared by 3 bases and J by 2 bases, with 12 bases between. The DNA of the CDR3 is TGTGCCAGCAGCTATGAGACTGATACCTACAATGAGCAGTTCTTC. Translated: CASSYETDTYNEQFF.

This chain links TRBV10-1 with TRBJ1-1; TRBD1 agrees at 9 bases. Trimming cost V 4 bases and J 5 bases; bases outside gene matches: 5. The germline gives CDR1 WNHNN, CDR2 SYGVQD (reference sequence). This CDR3 has 14 amino acids. DNA of the CDR3: TGCGCCAGCAGTGGACACAGGGGGCGGACTGAAGCTTTCTTT. Translating gives CASSGHRGRTEAFF.

The genes are TRBV2 and TRBJ2-1; a weak D match, TRBD2 (5 bases). CDR3 size: 21 residues. The germline gives CDR1 SNHLY, CDR2 FYNNEI. Trimming stripped 1 base from V and 4 bases from J, with 29 bases between. This CDR3 is CASSEGFGRKGGSTSYNEQFF. The DNA of the CDR3 is TGTGCCAGCAGTGAAGGATTTGGCAGGAAGGGCGGGTCTACGAGTTACAATGAGCAGTTCTTC.

In this sample, this clone turned up a few times. The V and J genes are TRBV4-2 and TRBJ2-7, with 7 positions matching TRBD1. The J segment lost 4 bases and the V segment lost 6 bases, leaving 9 bases of the junction unmatched. The germline gives CDR1 LGHNA, CDR2 YNFKEQ. The CDR3 is 14 amino acids. The CDR3 region has the DNA TGTGCCAGCAGGGATCAACAGGGGTCGTACGAGCAGTACTTC. It translates to CASRDQQGSYEQYF.

The rearrangement uses TRBV7-2 and TRBJ1-3; weak D call: TRBD1 (6 bases). The CDR3 spans 16 residues. The germline CDR1 and CDR2 sequences are SGHTA and FQGNSA. The germline V and J ends were trimmed by 5 bases and 0 bases, with 14 bases remaining between them. The CDR3 DNA reads as TGTGCCAGCAGCCCACCGGGACAAATCTCTGGAAACACCATATATTTT. Protein product: CASSPPGQISGNTIYF.

The V and J genes are TRBV6-5 and TRBJ1-5, with D unclear. This CDR3 contains 12 residues. V dropped 6 bases and J dropped 9 bases, with 12 bases sitting between them. CDR1 is MNHEY, CDR2 SVGAGI, per germline. CDR3 amino acids: CASSESSGPQHF. As DNA, the CDR3 is TGTGCCAGCAGCGAGAGCTCGGGGCCCCAGCATTTT.

This clone appeared a single time. The DNA of the CDR3 is TGCGCCAGCAGCTTGGAGCAGGGGTCCCTGTACTTC. Translated, it gives CASSLEQGSLYF. The J gene is TRBJ2-7, the V gene TRBV5-1, with TRBD1 as a possible D gene (6 bases). Germline CDR1 reads SGHRS; CDR2 reads YFSETQ. There are 12 residues in the CDR3. The V and J ends lost 0 bases and 12 bases respectively, with 13 bases between them. The full variable domain, its missing parts supplied by reference TRBV5-1 and TRBJ2-7, is KAGVTQTPRYLIKTRGQQVTLSCSPISGHRSVSWYQQTPGQGLQFLFEYFSETQRNKGNFPGRFSGRQFSNSRSEMNVSTLELGDSALYLCASSLEQGSLYFGPGTRLTVT.